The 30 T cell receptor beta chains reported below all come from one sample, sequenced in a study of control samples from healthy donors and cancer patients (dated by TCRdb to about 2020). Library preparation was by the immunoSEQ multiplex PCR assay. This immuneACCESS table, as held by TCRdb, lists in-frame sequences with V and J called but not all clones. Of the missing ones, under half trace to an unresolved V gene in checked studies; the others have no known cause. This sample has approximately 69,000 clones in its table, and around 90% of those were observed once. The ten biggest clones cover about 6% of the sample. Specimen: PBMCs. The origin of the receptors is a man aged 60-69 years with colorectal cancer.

The CDR3 is CSVDFGTSDNEQFF. As DNA, the CDR3 is TGCAGCGTTGATTTTGGGACCTCAGACAATGAGCAGTTCTTC. This sequence joins TRBV29-1 and TRBJ2-1, with D perhaps TRBD1 or TRBD2 (5 bases each). The CDR3 consists of 14 residues. Germline values: CDR1 SQVTM, CDR2 ANQGSEA. Trimming left V 3 bases short and J 5 bases short, with 14 bases between.

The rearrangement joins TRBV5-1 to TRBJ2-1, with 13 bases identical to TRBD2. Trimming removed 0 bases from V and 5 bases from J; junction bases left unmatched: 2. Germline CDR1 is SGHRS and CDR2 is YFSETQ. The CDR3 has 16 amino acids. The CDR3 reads CASSLETSGGNNEQFF. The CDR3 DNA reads TGCGCCAGCAGCTTGGAGACTAGCGGGGGGAACAATGAGCAGTTCTTC.

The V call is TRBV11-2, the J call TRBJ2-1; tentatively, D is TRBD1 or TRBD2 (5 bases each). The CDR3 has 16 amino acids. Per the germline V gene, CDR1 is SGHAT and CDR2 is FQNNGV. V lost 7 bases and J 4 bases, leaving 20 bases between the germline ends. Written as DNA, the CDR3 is TGTGCCAGCACACCCCCCGGGGCGGGCCTGTACAATGAGCAGTTCTTC. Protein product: CASTPPGAGLYNEQFF.

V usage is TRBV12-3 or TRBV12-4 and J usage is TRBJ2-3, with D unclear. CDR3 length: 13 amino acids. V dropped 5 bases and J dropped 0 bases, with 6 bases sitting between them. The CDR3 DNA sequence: TGTGCCAGCAGTAGCCATAGCACAGATACGCAGTATTTT. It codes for CASSSHSTDTQYF.

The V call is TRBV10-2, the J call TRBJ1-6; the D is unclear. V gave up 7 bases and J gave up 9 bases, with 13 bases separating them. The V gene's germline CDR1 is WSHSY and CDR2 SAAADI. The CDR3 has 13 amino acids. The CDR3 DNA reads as TGCGCCAGCACCCCAGTTGAGAGTTCACCCCTCCACTTT. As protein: CASTPVESSPLHF.

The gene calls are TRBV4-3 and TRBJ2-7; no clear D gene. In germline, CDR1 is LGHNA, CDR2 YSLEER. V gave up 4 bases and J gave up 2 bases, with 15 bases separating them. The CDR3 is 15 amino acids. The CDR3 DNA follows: TGCGCCAGCAGCCCTTACGTGGGTCCGACCTACGAGCAGTACTTC. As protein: CASSPYVGPTYEQYF.

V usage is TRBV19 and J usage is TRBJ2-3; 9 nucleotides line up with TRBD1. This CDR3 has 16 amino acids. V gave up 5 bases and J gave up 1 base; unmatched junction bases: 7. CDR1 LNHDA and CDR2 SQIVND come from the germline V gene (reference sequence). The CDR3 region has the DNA TGTGCCAGTAGTGGTACAGGGGGCATTGGCACAGATACGCAGTATTTT. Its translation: CASSGTGGIGTDTQYF.

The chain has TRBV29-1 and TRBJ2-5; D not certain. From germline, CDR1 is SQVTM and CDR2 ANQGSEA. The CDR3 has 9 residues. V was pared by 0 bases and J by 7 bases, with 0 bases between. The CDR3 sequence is CSVEETQYF. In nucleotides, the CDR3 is TGCAGCGTTGAAGAGACCCAGTACTTC. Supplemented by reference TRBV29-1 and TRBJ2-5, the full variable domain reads SAVISQKPSRDICQRGTSLTIQCQVDSQVTMMFWYRQQPGQSLTLIATANQGSEATYESGFVIDKFPISRPNLTFSTLTVSNMSPEDSSIYLCSVEETQYFGPGTRLLVL.

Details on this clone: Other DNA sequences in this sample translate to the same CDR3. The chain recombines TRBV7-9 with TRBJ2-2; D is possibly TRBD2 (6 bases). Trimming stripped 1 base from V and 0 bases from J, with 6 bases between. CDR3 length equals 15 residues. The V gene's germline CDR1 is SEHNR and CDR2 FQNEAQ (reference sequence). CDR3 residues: CASSLGGANTGELFF. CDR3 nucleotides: TGTGCCAGCAGCTTAGGGGGGGCGAACACCGGGGAGCTGTTTTTT.

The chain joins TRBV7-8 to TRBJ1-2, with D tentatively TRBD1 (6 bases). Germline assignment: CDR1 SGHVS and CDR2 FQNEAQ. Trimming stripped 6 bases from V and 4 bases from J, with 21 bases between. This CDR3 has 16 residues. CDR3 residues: CASRKEDGGRGYGYTF. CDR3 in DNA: TGTGCCAGCAGAAAAGAGGACGGGGGCAGGGGCTATGGCTACACCTTC.

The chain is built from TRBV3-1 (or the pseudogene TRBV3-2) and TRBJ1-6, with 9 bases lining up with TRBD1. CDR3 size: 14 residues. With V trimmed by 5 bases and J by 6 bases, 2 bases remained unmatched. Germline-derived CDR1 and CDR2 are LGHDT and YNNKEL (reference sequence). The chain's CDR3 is CASSDRGVNSPLHF. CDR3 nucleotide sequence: TGTGCCAGCAGCGACAGGGGGGTTAATTCACCCCTCCACTTT.

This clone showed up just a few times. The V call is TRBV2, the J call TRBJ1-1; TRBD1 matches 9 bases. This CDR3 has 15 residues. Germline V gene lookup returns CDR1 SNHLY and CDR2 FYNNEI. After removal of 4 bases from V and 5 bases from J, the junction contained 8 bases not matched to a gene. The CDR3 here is CASSVQGARRTEAFF. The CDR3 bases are TGTGCCAGCAGTGTACAGGGGGCTAGGAGGACTGAAGCTTTCTTT.

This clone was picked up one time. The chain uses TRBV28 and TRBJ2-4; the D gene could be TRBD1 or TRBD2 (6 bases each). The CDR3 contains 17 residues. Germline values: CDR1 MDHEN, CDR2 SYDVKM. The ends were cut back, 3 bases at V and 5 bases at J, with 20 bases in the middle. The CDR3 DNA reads TGTGCCAGCAGTTTTAGCGCCGGGGGCGGGGCCCAAAACATTCAGTACTTC. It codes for CASSFSAGGGAQNIQYF.

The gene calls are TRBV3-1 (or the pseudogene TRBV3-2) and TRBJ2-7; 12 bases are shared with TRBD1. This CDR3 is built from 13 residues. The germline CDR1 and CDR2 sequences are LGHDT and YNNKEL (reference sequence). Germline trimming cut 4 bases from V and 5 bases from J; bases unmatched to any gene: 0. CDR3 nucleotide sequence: TGTGCCAGCAGCCGGGACAGGGGGCACGAGCAGTACTTC. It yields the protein CASSRDRGHEQYF.

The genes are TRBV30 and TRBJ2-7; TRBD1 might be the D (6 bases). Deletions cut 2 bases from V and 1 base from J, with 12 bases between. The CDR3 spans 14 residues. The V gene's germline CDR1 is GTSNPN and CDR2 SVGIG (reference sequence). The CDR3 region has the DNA TGTGCCTGGAGTTGGACAGCCTGGTCCTACGAGCAGTACTTC. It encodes CAWSWTAWSYEQYF.

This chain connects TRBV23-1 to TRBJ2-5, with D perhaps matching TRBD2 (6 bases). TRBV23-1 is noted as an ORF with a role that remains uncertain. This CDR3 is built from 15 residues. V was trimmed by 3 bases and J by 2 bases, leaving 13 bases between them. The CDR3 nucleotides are TGCGCCAGCAGTCAGCCCCGGGACTTTCAAGAGACCCAGTACTTC. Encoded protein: CASSQPRDFQETQYF.

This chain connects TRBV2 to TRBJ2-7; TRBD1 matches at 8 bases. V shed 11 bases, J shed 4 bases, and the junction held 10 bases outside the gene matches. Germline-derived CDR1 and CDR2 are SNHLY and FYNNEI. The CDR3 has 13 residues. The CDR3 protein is CASSQGAGYEQYF. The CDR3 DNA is TGTGCCTCCTCCCAGGGGGCTGGGTACGAGCAGTACTTC.

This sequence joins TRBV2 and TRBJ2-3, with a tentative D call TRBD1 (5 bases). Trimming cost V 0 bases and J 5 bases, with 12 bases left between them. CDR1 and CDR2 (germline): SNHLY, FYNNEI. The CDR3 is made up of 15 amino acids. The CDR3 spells CASSEAQGLQDTQYF. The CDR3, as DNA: TGTGCCAGCAGTGAAGCCCAGGGTTTGCAAGATACGCAGTATTTT.

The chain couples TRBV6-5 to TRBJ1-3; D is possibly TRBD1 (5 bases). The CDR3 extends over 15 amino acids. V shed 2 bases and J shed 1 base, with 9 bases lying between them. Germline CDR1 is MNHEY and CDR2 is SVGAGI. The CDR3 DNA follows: TGTGCCAGCAGTTACAAGGGGTTTTCTGGAAACACCATATATTTT. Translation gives CASSYKGFSGNTIYF.

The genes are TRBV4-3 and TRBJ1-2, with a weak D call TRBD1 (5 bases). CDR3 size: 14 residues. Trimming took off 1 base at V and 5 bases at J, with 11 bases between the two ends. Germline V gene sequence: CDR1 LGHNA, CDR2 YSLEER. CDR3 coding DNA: TGCGCCAGCAGCCAAGTTGACAGTTTTTATGGCTACACCTTC. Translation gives CASSQVDSFYGYTF.

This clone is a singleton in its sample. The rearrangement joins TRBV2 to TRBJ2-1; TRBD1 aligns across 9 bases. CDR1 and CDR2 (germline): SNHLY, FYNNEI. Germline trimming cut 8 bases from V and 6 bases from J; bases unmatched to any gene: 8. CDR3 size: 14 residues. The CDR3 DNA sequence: TGTGCCAGCTCAGGGGACAGGGTCGGCAATGAGCAGTTCTTC. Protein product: CASSGDRVGNEQFF.

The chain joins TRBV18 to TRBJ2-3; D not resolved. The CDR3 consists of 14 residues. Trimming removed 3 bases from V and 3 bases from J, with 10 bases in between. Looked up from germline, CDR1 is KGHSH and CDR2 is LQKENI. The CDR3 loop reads CASSPGVRTDTQYF. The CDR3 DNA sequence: TGTGCCAGCTCACCTGGGGTTCGGACAGATACGCAGTATTTT. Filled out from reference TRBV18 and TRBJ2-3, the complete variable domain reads NAGVMQNPRHLVRRRGQEARLRCSPMKGHSHVYWYRQLPEEGLKFMVYLQKENIIDESGMPKERFSAEFPKEGPSILRIQQVVRGDSAAYFCASSPGVRTDTQYFGPGTRLTVL.

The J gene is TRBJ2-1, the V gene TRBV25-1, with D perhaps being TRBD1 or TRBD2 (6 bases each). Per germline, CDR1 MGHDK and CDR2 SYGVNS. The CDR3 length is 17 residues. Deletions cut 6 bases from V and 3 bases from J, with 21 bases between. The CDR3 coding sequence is TGTGCCAGCAGGGGGGCGGGGAGGAGCGCGAGCTACAATGAGCAGTTCTTC. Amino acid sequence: CASRGAGRSASYNEQFF.

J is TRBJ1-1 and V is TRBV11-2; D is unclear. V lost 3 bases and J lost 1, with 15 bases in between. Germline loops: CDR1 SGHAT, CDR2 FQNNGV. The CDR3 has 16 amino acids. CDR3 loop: CASSLGIVRANTEAFF. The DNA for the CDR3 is TGTGCCAGCAGCTTGGGGATTGTAAGGGCGAACACTGAAGCTTTCTTT.

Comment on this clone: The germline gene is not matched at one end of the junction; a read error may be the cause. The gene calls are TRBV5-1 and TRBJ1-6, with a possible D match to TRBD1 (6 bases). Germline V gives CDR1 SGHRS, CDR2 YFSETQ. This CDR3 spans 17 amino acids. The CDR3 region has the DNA TGCGCCACCAGCCCCTCGGGGGGGGGCGCGGGTAATTCACCCCTCCACTTT. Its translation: CATSPSGGGAGNSPLHF.

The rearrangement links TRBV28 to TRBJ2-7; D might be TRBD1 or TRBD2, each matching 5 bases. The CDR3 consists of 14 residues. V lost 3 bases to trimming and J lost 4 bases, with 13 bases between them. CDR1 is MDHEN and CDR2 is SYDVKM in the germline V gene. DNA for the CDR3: TGTGCCAGCAGTTTCCCGGGGCCTTTGTACGAGCAGTACTTC. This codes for CASSFPGPLYEQYF.

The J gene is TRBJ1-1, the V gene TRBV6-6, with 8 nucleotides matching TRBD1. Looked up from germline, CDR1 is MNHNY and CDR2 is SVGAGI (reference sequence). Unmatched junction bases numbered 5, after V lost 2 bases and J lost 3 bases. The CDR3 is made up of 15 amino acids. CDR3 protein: CASSYPTGGDTEAFF. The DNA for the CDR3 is TGTGCCAGCAGTTACCCCACAGGGGGGGACACTGAAGCTTTCTTT.

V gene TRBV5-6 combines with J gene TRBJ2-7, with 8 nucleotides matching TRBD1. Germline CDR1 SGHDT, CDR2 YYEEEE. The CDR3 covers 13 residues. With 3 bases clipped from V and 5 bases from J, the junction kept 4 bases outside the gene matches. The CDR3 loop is CASSSDRDDEQYF. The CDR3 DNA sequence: TGTGCCAGCAGCTCGGACAGGGATGACGAGCAGTACTTC.

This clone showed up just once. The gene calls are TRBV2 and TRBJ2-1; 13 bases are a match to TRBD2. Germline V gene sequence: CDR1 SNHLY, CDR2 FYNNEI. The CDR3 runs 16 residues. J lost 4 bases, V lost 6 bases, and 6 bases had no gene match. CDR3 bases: TGTGCCAGCAGGCCGGGGACTAGCGGGGTATACAATGAGCAGTTCTTC. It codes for CASRPGTSGVYNEQFF.

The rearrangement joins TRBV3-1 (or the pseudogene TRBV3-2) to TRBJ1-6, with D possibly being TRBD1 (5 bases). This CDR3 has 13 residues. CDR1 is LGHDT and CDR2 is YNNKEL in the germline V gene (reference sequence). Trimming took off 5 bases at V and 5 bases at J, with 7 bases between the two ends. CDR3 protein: CASSDRDNSPLHF. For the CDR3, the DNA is TGTGCCAGCAGCGACAGAGATAATTCACCCCTCCACTTT.